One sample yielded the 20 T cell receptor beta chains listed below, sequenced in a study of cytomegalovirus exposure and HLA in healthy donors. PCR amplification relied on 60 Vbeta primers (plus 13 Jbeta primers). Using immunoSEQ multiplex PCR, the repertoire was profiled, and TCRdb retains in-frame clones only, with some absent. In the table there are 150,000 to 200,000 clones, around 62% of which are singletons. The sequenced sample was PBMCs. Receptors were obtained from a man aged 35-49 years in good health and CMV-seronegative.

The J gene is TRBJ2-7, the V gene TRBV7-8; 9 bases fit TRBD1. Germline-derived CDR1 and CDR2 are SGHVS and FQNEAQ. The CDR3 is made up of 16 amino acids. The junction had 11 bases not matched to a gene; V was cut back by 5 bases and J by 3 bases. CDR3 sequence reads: CASSQREGQGFYEQYF. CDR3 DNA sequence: TGTGCCAGCAGCCAAAGGGAGGGACAGGGATTCTACGAGCAGTACTTC.

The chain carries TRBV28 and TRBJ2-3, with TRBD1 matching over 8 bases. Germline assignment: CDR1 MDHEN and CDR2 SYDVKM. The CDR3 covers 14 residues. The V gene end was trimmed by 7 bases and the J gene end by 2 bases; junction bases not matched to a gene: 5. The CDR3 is CASIETGDTDTQYF. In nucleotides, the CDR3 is TGTGCCAGCATCGAGACAGGGGACACAGATACGCAGTATTTT.

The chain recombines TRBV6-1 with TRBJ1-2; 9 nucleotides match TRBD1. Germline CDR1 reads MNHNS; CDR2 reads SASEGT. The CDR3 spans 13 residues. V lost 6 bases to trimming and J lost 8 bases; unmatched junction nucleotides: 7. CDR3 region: CASRRGQGRGYTF. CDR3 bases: TGTGCCAGCAGGAGGGGACAGGGCAGGGGCTACACCTTC.

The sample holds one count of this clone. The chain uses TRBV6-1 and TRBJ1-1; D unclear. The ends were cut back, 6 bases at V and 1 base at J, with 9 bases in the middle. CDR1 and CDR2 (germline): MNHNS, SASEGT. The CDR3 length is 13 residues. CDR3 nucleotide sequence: TGTGCCAGCAGCCAAAACAGGAACACTGAAGCTTTCTTT. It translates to CASSQNRNTEAFF.

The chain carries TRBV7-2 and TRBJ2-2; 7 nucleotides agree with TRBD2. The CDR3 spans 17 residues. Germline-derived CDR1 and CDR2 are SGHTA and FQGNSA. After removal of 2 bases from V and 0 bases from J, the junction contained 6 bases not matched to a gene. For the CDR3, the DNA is TGTGCCAGCAGCTTATGGGCTAGCGGAGCGAACACCGGGGAGCTGTTTTTT. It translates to CASSLWASGANTGELFF.

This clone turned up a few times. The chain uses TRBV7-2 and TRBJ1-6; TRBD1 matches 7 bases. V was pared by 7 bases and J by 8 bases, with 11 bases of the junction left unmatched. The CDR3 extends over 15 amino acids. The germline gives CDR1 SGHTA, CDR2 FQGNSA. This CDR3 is CASNSGGGSYSPLHF. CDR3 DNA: TGTGCCAGCAATTCCGGAGGGGGCAGCTATTCACCCCTCCACTTT.

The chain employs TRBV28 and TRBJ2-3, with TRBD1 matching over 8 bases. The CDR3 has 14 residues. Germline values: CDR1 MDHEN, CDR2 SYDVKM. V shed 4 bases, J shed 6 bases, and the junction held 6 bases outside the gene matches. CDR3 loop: CASSSGGIRDTQYF. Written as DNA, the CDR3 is TGTGCCAGCAGTTCAGGGGGCATTAGGGATACGCAGTATTTT.

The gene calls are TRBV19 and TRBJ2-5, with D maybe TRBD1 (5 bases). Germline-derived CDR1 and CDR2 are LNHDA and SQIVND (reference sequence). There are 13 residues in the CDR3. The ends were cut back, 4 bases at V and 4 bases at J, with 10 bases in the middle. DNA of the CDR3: TGTGCCAGTAGTAGAACAGGCGGAGAGACCCAGTACTTC. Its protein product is CASSRTGGETQYF.

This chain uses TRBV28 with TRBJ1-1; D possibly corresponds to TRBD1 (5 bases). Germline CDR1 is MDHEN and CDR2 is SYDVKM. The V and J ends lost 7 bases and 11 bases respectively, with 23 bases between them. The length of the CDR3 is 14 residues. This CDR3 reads CASKPPGGSEFAFF. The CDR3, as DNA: TGTGCCAGCAAACCCCCGGGGGGGTCGGAATTTGCTTTCTTT.

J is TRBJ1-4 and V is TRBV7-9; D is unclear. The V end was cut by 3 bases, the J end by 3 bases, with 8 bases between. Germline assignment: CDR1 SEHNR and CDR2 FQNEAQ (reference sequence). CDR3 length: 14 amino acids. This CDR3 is CASSFGVANEKLFF. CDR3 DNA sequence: TGTGCCAGCAGCTTCGGGGTAGCTAATGAAAAACTGTTTTTT.

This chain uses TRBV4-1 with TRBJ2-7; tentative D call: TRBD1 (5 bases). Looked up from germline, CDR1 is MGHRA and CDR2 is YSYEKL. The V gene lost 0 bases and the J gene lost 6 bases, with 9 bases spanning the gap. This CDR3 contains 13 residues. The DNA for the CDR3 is TGCGCCAGCAGCCAAGAGCCCAGGGTCGAGCAGTACTTC. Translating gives CASSQEPRVEQYF.

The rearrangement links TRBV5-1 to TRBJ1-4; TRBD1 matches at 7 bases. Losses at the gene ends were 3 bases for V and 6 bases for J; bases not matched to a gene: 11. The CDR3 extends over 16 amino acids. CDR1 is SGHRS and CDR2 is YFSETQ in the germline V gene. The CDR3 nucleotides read TGCGCCAGCAGCTCACAGCCGGGGACAGACGATGAAAAACTGTTTTTT. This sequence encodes CASSSQPGTDDEKLFF.

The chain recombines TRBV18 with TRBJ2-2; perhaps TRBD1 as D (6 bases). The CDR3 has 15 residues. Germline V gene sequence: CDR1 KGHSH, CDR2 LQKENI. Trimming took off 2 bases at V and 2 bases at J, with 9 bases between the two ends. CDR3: CASSPGDTNTGELFF. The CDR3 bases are TGTGCCAGCTCACCAGGGGACACCAACACCGGGGAGCTGTTTTTT.

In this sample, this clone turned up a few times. The CDR3 spells CASSVLYEQYF. In DNA, the CDR3 is TGTGCCAGCAGTGTTCTCTACGAGCAGTACTTC. The rearrangement joins TRBV6-1 to TRBJ2-7; no definite D call. The germline V and J ends were trimmed by 4 bases and 3 bases, with 4 bases remaining between them. Germline V gene lookup returns CDR1 MNHNS and CDR2 SASEGT. CDR3 size: 11 residues.

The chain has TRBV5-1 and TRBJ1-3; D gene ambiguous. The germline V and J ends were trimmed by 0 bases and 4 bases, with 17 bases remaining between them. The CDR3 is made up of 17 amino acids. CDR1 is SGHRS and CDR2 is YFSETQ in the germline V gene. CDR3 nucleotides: TGCGCCAGCAGCTTGGTCGGCAGGCCCCTAACGGGAAACACCATATATTTT. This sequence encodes CASSLVGRPLTGNTIYF.

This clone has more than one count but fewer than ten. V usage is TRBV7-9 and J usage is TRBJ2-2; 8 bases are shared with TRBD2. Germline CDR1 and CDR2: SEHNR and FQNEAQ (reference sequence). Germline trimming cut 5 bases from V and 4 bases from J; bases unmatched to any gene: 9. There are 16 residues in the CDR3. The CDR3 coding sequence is TGTGCCAGCAGCCCGGGACTAGTGGCGGGCACCGGGGAGCTGTTTTTT. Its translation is CASSPGLVAGTGELFF.

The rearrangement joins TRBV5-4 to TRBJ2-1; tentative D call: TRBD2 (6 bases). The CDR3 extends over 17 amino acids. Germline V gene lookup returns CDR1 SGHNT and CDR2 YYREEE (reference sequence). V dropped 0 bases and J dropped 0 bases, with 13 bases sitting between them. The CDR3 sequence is CASSLGPLAYSYNEQFF. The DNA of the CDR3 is TGTGCCAGCAGCTTGGGCCCCCTAGCGTACTCCTACAATGAGCAGTTCTTC. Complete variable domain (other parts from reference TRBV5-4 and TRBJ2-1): ETGVTQSPTHLIKTRGQQVTLRCSSQSGHNTVSWYQQALGQGPQFIFQYYREEENGRGNFPPRFSGLQFPNYSSELNVNALELDDSALYLCASSLGPLAYSYNEQFFGPGTRLTVL.

The CDR3 nucleotides read TGTGCCAGCAGTGCCCCGGGACACCTGGGTGGGGAGCTGTTTTTT. This translates into CASSAPGHLGGELFF. The chain couples TRBV25-1 to TRBJ2-2; tentatively, D is TRBD1 (6 bases). This CDR3 is 15 amino acids long. Germline CDR1 is MGHDK and CDR2 is SYGVNS. The ends were cut back, 4 bases at V and 8 bases at J, with 17 bases in the middle.

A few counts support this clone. CDR3 nucleotides: TGTGCCAGCAGAGCAACTACCGCGCAGTACTTC. Residues: CASRATTAQYF. The chain uses TRBV27 and TRBJ2-7; D gene ambiguous. V was clipped by 6 bases and J by 9 bases, with 12 bases between them. Germline CDR1 reads MNHEY; CDR2 reads SMNVEV (reference sequence). There are 11 residues in the CDR3.

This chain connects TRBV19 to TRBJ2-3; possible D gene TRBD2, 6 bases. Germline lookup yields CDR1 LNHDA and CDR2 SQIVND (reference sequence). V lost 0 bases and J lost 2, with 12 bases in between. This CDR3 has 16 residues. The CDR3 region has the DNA TGTGCCAGTAGTATAGAAGGTAGCGGAAACACAGATACGCAGTATTTT. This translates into CASSIEGSGNTDTQYF.